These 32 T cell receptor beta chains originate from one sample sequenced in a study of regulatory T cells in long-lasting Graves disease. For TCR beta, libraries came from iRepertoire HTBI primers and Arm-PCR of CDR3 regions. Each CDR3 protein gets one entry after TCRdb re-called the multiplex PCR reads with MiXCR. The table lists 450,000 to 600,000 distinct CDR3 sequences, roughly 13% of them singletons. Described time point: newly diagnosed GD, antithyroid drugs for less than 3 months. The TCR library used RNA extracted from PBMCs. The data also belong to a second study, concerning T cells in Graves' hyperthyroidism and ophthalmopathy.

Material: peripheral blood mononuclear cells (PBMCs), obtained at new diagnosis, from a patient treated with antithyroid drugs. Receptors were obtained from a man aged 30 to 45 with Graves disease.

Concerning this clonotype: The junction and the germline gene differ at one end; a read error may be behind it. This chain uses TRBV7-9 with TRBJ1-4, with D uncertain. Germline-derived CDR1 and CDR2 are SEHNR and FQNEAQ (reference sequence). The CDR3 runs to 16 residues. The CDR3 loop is CASSPQTGSTNEKLIF. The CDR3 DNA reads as TGTGCCAGCAGCCCCCAGACGGGGTCGACTAATGAAAAACTGATTTTT. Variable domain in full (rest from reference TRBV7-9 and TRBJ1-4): DTGVSQNPRHKITKRGQNVTFRCDPISEHNRLYWYRQTLGQGPEFLTYFQNEAQLEKSRLLSDRFSAERPKGSFSTLEIQRTEQGDSAMYLCASSPQTGSTNEKLIFGSGTQLSVL.

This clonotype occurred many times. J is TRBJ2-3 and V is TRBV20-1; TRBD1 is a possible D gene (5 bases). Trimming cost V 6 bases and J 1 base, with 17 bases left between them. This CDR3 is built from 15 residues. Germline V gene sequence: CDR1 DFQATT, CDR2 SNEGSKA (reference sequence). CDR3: CSASLGEWGTDTQYF. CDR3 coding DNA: TGCAGTGCCTCCCTAGGGGAATGGGGCACAGATACGCAGTATTTT.

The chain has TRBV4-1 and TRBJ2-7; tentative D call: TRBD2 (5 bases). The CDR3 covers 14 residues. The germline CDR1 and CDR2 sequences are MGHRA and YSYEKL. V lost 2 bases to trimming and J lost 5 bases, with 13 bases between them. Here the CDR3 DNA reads TGCGCCAGCAGCCAACGGGGAGCGCCCGACGAGCAGTACTTC. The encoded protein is CASSQRGAPDEQYF.

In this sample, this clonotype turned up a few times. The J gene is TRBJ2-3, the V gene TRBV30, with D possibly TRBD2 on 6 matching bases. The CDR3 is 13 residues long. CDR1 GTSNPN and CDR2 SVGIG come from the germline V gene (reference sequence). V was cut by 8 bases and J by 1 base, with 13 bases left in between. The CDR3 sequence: CARGTPGTDTQYF. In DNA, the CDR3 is TGTGCCCGCGGGACCCCGGGCACAGATACGCAGTATTTT. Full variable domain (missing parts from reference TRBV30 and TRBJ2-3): SQTIHQWPATLVQPVGSPLSLECTVEGTSNPNLYWYRQAAGRGLQLLFYSVGIGQISSEVPQNLSASRPQDRQFILSSKKLLLSDSGFYLCARGTPGTDTQYFGPGTRLTVL.

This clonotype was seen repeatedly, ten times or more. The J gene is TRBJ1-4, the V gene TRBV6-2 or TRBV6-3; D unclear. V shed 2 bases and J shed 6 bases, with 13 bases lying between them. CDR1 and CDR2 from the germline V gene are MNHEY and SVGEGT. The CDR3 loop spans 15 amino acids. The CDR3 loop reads CASSYVGRVDEKLFF. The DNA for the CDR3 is TGTGCCAGCAGTTACGTTGGGCGAGTGGATGAAAAACTGTTTTTT.

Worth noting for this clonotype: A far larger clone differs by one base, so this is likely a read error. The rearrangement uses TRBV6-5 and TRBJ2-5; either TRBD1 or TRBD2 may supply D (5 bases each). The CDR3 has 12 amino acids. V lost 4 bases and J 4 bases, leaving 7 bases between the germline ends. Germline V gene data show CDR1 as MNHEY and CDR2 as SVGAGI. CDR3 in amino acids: CASSWDRETQYF. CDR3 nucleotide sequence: TGTGCCAGCAGTTGGGACCGAGAGACCCAGTACTTC.

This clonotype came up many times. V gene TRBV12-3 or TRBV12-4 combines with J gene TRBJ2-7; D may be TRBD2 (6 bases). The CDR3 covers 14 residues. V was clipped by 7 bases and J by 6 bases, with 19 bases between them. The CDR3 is CASTRDLLPSEQYF. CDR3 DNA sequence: TGTGCCAGCACCCGGGACTTACTACCTAGCGAGCAGTACTTC.

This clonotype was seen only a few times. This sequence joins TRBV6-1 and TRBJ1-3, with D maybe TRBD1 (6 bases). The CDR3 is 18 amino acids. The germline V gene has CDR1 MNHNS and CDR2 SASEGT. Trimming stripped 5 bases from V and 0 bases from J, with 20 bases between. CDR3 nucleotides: TGTGCCAGCAGTAGCGCCGGGACAAAGTTCCCCTCTGGAAACACCATATATTTT. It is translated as CASSSAGTKFPSGNTIYF.

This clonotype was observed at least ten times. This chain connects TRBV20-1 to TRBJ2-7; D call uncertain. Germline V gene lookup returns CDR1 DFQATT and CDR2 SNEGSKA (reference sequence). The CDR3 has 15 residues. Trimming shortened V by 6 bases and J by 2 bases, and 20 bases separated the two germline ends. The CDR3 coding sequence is TGCAGTGCCCCCGACCTAGGGCAGGACCCCTACGAGCAGTACTTC. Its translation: CSAPDLGQDPYEQYF.

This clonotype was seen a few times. CDR3 in DNA: TGCAGCGTTGGCCGCAGCGGAACCGGGGAGCTGTTTTTT. It encodes CSVGRSGTGELFF. The V and J genes are TRBV29-1 and TRBJ2-2; weak D call: TRBD2 (5 bases). V was cut by 4 bases and J by 5 bases, with 11 bases left in between. Germline CDR1 is SQVTM and CDR2 is ANQGSEA. This CDR3 has 13 amino acids.

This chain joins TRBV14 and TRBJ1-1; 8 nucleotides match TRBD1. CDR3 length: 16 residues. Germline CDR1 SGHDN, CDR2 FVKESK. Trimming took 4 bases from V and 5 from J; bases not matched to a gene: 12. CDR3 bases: TGTGCCAGCAGCCCCGGACAGGGAATTAAGTGGACTGAAGCTTTCTTT. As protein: CASSPGQGIKWTEAFF.

The CDR3 loop is CASSIDGGEQFF. CDR3 bases: TGTGCCAGTAGTATAGACGGGGGTGAGCAGTTCTTC. V gene TRBV19 combines with J gene TRBJ2-1; possible D gene TRBD2, 6 bases. Germline V CDR1 and CDR2: LNHDA, SQIVND (reference sequence). This CDR3 is 12 amino acids long. Trimming took 0 bases from V and 9 from J, leaving 6 bases between them.

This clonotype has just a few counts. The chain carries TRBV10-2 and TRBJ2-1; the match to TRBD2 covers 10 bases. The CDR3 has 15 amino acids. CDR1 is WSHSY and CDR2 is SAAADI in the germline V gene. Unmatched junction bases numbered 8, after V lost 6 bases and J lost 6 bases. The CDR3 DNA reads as TGCGCCAGCAGCCAGAGCGGGAGGGCCGTCAATGAGCAGTTCTTC. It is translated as CASSQSGRAVNEQFF.

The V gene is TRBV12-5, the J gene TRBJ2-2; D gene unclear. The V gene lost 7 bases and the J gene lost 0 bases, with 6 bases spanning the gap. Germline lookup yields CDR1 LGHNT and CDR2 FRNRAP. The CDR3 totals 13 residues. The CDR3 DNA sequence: TGTGCTAGTGCCTCAACGAACACCGGGGAGCTGTTTTTT. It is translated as CASASTNTGELFF.

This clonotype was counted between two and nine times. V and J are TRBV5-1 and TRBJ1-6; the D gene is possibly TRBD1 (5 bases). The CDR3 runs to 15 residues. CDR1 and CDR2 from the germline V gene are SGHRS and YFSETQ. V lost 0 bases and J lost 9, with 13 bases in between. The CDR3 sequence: CASSLENSGGSPLHF. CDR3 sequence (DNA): TGCGCCAGCAGCTTGGAAAACAGTGGGGGTTCACCCCTCCACTTT.

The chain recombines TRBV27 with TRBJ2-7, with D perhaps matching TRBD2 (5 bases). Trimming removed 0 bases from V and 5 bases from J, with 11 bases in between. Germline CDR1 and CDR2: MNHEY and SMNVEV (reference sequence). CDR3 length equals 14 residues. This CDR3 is CASSLSAGVHEQYF. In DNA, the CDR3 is TGTGCCAGCAGTTTATCCGCGGGTGTGCACGAGCAGTACTTC.

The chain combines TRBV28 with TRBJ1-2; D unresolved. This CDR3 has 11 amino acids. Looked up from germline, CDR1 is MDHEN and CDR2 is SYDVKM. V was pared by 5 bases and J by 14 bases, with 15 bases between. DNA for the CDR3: TGTGCCAGCAGTACCCGAATGACCGGGACCTTC. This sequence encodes CASSTRMTGTF.

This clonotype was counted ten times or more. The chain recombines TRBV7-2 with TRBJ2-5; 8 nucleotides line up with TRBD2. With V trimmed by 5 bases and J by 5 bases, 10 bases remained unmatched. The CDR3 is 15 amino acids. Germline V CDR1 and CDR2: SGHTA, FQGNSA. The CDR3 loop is CASSPPSGGPETQYF. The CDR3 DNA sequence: TGTGCCAGCAGCCCACCTTCGGGAGGGCCTGAGACCCAGTACTTC.

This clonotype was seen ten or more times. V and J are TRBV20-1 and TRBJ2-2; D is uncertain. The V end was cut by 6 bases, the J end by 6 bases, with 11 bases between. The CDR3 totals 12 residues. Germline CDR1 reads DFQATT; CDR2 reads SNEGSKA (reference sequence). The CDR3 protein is CSAEAVSGELFF. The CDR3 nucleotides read TGCAGTGCCGAGGCGGTCTCCGGGGAGCTGTTTTTT.

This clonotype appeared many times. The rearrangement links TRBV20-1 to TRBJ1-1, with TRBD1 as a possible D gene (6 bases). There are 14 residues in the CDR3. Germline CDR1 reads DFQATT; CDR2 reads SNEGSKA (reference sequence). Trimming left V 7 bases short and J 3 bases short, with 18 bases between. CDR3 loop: CSVLSGGAYTEAFF. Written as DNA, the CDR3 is TGCAGTGTCTTATCGGGGGGGGCGTACACTGAAGCTTTCTTT.

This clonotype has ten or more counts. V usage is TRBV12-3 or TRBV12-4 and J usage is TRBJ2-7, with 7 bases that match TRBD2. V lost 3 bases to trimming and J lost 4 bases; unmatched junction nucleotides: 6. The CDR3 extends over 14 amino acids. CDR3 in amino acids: CASSLGGPLYEQYF. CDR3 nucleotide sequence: TGTGCCAGCAGTTTGGGAGGGCCGCTGTACGAGCAGTACTTC.

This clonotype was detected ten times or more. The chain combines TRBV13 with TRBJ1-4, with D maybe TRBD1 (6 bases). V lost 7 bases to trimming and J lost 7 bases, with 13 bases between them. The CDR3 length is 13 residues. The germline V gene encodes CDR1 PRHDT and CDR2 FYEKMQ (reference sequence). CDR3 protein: CASTQGSSEKLFF. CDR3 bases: TGTGCCAGCACTCAGGGGTCAAGTGAAAAACTGTTTTTT.

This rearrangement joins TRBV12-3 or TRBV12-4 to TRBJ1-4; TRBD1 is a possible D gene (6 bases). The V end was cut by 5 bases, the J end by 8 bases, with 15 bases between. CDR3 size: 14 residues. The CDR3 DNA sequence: TGTGCCAGCAGTCTACAGGGTTGGGCGGAAAAACTGTTTTTT. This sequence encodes CASSLQGWAEKLFF.

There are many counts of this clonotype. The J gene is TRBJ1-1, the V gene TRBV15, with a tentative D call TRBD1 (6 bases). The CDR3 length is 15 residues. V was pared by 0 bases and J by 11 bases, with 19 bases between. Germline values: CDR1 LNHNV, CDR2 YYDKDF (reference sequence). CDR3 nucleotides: TGTGCCACCAGCAGAGATAGTCAACAAGGGGGGGGGGCTTTCTTT. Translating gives CATSRDSQQGGGAFF.

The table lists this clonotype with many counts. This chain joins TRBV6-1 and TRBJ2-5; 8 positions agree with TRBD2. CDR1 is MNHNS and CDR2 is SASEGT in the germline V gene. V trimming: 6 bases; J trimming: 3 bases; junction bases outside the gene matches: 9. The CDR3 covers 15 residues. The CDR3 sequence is CASSTSGAREETQYF. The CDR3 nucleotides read TGTGCCAGCAGCACTAGCGGAGCTCGGGAAGAGACCCAGTACTTC.

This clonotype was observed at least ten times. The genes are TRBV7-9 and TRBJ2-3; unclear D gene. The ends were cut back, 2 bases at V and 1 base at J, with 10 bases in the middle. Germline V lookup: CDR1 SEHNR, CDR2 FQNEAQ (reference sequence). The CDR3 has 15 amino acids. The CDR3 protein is CASSLRSSGTDTQYF. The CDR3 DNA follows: TGTGCCAGCAGCTTACGGTCAAGCGGCACAGATACGCAGTATTTT.

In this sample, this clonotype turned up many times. The CDR3, as DNA: TGCAGTGCTAGAGAAACTAGCGGGAATACCGGGGAGCTGTTTTTT. Its protein product is CSARETSGNTGELFF. The V call is TRBV20-1, the J call TRBJ2-2, with 10 bases that match TRBD2. CDR3 length equals 15 residues. The junction had 3 bases not matched to a gene; V was cut back by 0 bases and J by 5 bases. Germline V gives CDR1 DFQATT, CDR2 SNEGSKA (reference sequence).

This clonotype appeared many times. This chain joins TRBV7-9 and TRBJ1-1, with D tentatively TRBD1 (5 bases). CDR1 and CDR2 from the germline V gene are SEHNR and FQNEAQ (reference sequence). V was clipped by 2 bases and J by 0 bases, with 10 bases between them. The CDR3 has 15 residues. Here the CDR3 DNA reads TGTGCCAGCAGCTTATCAGACAGAATGAACACTGAAGCTTTCTTT. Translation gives CASSLSDRMNTEAFF.

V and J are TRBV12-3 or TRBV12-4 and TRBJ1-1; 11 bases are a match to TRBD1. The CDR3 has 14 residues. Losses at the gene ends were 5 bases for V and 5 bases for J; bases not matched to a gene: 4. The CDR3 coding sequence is TGTGCCAGCAGTGCGGGGACAGGGGGGACTGAAGCTTTCTTT. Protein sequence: CASSAGTGGTEAFF.

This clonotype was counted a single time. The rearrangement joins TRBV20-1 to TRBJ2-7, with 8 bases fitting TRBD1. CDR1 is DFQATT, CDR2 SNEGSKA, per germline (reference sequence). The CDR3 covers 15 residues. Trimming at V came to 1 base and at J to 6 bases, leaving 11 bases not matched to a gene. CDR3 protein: CSARGWFGRGLEQYF. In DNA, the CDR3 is TGCAGTGCTAGAGGGTGGTTCGGCAGGGGGCTCGAGCAGTACTTC.

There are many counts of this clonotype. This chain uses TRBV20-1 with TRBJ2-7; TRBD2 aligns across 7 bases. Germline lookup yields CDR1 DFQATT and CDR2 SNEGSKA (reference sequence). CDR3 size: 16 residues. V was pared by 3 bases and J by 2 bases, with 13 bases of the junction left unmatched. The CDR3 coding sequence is TGCAGTGCTAGGTCCCCTCAGGGCGGGAGTACCTACGAGCAGTACTTC. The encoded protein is CSARSPQGGSTYEQYF.

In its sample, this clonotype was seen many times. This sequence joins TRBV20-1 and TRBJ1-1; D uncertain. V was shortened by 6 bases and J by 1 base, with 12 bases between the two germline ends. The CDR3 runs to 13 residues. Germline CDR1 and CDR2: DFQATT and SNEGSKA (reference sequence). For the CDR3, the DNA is TGCAGTGCCGTTCCGTTCAAGAACACTGAAGCTTTCTTT. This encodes CSAVPFKNTEAFF.